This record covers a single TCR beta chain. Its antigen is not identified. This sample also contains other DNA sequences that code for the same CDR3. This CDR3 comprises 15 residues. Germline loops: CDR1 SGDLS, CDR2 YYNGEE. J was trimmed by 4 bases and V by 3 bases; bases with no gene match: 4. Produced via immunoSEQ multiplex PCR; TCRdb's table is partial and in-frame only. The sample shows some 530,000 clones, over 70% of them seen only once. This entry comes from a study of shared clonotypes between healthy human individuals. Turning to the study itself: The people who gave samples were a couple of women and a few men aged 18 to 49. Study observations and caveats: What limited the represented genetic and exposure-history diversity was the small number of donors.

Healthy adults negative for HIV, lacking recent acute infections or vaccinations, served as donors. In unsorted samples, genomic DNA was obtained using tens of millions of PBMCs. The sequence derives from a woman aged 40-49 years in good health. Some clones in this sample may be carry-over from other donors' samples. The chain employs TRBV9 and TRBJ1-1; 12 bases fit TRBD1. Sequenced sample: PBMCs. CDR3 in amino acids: CASSGGTGGRTEAFF. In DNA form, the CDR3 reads TGTGCCAGCAGCGGAGGGACAGGGGGCCGCACTGAAGCTTTCTTT.